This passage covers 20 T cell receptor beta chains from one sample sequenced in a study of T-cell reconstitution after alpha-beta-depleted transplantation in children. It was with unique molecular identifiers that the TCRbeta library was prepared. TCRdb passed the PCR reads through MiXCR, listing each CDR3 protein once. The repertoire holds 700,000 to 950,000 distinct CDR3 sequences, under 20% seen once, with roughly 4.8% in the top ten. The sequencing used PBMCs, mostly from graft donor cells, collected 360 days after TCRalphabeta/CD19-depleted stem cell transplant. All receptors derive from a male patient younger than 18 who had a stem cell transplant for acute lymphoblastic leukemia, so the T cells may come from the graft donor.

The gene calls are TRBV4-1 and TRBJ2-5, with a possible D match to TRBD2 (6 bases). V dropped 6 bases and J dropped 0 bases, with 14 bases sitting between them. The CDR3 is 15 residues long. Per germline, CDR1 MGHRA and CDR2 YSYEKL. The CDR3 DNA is TGCGCCAGCAGGCGTCTCGGGAGAGACCAAGAGACCCAGTACTTC. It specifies CASRRLGRDQETQYF.

The CDR3 region has the DNA TGTGCCAGCAGATCCGTGTGGGGGGCCAGCACTGAAGCTTTCTTT. Translating it yields CASRSVWGASTEAFF. V usage is TRBV27 and J usage is TRBJ1-1; weak D call: TRBD1 (6 bases). V was shortened by 6 bases and J by 4 bases, with 18 bases between the two germline ends. The CDR3 loop spans 15 amino acids. Per germline, CDR1 MNHEY and CDR2 SMNVEV (reference sequence).

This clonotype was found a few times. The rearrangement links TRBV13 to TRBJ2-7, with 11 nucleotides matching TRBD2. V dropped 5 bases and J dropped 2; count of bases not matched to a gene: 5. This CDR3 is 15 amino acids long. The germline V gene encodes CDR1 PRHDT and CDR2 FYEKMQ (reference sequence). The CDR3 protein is CASSEGLAAAYEQYF. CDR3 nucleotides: TGTGCCAGCAGCGAGGGACTAGCGGCTGCCTACGAGCAGTACTTC.

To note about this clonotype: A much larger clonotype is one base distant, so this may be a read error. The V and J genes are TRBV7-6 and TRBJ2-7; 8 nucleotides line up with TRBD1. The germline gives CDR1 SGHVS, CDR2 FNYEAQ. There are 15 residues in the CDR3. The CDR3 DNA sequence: TGTGCCAGCAGCTTAGGCAGGGGGCGCGTTTACGAGCAGCACTTC. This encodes CASSLGRGRVYEQHF.

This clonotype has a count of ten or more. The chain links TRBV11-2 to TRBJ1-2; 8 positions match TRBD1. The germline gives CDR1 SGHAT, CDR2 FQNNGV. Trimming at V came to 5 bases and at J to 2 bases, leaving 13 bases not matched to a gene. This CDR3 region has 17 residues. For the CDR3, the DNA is TGTGCCAGCAGCAAGGTCCGGGCAGGGGGCCTCAACTATGGCTACACCTTC. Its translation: CASSKVRAGGLNYGYTF.

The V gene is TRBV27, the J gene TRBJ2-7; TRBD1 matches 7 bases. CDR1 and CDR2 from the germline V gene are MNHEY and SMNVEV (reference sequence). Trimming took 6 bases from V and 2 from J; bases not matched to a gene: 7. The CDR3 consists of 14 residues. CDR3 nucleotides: TGTGCCAGCAGCGGGACAGTGCCCCCCTACGAGCAGTACTTC. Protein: CASSGTVPPYEQYF.

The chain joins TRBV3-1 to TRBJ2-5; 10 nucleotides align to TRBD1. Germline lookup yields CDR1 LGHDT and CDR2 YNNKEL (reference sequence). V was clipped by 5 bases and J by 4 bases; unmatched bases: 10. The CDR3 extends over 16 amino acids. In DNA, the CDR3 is TGTGCCAGCAGCACAATTCCGGGACAGGGGCCAGAGACCCAGTACTTC. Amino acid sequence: CASSTIPGQGPETQYF.

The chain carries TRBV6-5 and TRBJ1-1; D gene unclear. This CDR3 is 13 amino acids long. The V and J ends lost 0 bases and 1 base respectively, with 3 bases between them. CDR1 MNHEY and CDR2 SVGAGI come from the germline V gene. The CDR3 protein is CASSYSKNTEAFF. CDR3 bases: TGTGCCAGCAGTTACTCGAAGAACACTGAAGCTTTCTTT.

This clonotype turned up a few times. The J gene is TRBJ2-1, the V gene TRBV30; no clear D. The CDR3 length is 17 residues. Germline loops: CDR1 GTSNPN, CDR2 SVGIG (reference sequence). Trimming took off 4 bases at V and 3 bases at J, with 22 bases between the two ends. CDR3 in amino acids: CAWTLPGLQFDYNEQFF. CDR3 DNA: TGTGCCTGGACCCTCCCCGGGTTACAGTTCGACTACAATGAGCAGTTCTTC.

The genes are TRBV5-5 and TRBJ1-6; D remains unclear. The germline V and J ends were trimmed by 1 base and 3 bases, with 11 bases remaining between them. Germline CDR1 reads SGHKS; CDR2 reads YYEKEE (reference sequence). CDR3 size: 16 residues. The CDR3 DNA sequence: TGTGCCAGCAGCTTGCTTGGGCAGGTCTATAATTCACCCCTCCACTTT. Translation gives CASSLLGQVYNSPLHF.

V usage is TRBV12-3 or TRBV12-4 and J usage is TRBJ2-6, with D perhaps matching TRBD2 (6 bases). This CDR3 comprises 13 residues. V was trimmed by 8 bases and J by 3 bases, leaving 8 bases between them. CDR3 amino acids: CASRGGGANVLTF. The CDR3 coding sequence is TGTGCCAGCCGGGGAGGTGGGGCCAACGTCCTGACTTTC.

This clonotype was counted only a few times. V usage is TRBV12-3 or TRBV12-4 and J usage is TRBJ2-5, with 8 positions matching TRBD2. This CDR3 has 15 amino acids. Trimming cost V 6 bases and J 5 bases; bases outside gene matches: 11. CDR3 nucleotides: TGTGCCAGCAGCTCCCGGGGGCGGGAGGTTGAGACCCAGTACTTC. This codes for CASSSRGREVETQYF.

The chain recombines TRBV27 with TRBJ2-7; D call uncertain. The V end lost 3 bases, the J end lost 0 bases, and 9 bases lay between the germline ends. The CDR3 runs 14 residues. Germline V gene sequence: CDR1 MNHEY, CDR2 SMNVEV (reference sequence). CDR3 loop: CASSFSTVSYEQYF. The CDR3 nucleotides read TGTGCCAGCAGTTTTTCTACGGTCTCCTACGAGCAGTACTTC.

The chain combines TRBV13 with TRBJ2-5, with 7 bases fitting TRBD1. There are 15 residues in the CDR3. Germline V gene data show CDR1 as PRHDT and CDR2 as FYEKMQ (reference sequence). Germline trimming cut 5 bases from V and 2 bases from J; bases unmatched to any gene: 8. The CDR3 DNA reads TGTGCCAGCAGCCCCGGACAGGCCAAACAAGAGACCCAGTACTTC. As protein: CASSPGQAKQETQYF.

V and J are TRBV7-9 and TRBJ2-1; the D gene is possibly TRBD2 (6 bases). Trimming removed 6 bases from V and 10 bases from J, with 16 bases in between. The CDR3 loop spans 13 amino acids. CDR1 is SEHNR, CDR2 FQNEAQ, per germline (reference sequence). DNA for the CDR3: TGTGCCAGCAGGCCGGGACTCCGGGGGGAGCAGTTCTTC. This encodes CASRPGLRGEQFF.

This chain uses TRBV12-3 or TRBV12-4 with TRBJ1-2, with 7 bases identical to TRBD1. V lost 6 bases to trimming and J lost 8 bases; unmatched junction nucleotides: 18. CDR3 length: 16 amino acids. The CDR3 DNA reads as TGTGCCAGCAGGGCCGAGACAGGGAGAAAGGAAGGAGGCTACACCTTC. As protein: CASRAETGRKEGGYTF.

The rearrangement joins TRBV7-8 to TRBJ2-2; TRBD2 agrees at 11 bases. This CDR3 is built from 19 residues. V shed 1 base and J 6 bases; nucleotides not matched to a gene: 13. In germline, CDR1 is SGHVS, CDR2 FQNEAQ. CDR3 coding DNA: TGTGCCAGCAGCTTAGGTTATCTAGCGGGGGGAACTTTGGCCGGGGAGCTGTTTTTT. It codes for CASSLGYLAGGTLAGELFF. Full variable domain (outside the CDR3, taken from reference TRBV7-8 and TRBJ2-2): GAGVSQSPRYKVAKRGQDVALRCDPISGHVSLFWYQQALGQGPEFLTYFQNEAQLDKSGLPSDRFFAERPEGSVSTLKIQRTQQEDSAVYLCASSLGYLAGGTLAGELFFGEGSRLTVL.

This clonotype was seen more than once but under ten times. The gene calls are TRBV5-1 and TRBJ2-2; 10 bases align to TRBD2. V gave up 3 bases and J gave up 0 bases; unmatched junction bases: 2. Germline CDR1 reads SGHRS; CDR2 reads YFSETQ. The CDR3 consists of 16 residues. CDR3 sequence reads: CASSYTSGTNTGELFF. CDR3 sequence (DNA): TGCGCCAGCAGCTATACTAGCGGGACGAACACCGGGGAGCTGTTTTTT.

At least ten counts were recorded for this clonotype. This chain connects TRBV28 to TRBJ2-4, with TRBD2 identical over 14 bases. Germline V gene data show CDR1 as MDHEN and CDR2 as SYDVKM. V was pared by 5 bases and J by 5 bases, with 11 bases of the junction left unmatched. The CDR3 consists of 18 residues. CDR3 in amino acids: CASSPLTSGRGRQNIQYF. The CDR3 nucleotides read TGTGCCAGCAGTCCATTGACTAGCGGGAGGGGAAGACAAAACATTCAGTACTTC.

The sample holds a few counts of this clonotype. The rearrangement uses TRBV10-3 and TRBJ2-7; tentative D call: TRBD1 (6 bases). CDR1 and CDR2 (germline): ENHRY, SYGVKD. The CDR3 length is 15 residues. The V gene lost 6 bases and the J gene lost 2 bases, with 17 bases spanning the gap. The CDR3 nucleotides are TGTGCCATCAGGGACAGTAGAGGTCGGCCCTACGAGCAGTACTTC. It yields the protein CAIRDSRGRPYEQYF.